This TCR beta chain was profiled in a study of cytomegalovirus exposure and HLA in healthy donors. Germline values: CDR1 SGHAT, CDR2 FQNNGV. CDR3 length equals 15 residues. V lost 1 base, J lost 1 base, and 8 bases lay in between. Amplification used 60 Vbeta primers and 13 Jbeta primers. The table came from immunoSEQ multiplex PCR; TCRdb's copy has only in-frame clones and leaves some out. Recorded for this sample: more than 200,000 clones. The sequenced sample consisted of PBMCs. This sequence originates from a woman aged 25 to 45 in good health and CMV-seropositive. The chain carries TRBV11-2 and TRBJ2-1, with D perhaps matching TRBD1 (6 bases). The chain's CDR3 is CASSLVQGSYNEQFF. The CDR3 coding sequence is TGTGCCAGCAGCTTAGTACAGGGTTCCTACAATGAGCAGTTCTTC.